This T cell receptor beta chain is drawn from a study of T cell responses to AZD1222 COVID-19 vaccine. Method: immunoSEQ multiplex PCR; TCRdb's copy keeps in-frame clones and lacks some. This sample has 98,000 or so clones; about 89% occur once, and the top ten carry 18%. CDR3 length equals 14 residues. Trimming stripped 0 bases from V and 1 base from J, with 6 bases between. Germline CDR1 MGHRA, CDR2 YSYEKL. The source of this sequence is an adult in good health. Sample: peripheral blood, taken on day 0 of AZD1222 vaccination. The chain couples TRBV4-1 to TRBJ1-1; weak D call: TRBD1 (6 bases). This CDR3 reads CASSQEGGNTEAFF. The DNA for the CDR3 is TGCGCCAGCAGCCAAGAAGGGGGGAACACTGAAGCTTTCTTT.